This T cell receptor (beta chain) was sequenced in a study of T cell repertoires in cytomegalovirus infection. About the study: Recently described HLA-C-restricted plus well-studied HLA-B-restricted CMV epitopes were used. The public TCR beta signatures pointed to both CMV infection and matching HLA type. Study observations and caveats: The ex vivo response showed dominance by HLA-C-restricted CMV-specific TCR beta clonotypes. Based on cumulative public TCR beta family frequency, carriers of CMV plus the relevant HLA were identified.

TCRdb recomputed calls from the reads with MiXCR, one row per CDR3 protein. The sample includes 50,000 to 65,000 distinct CDR3 sequences, around a fifth of them seen just once. Turning to this clonotype: The antigen is unknown.

The receptor was derived from a human donor in good health (CMV status not recorded). Some clones in this sample may be carry-over from other donors' samples. The sample in question was CD8+ T cells from cultured PBMCs, obtained from culture after CMV antigen stimulation.

The CDR3 DNA sequence: TGTGCCAGCAGTTTCCCCATCAGCCCTGAAGCTTTCTTT. Residues: CASSFPISPEAFF. This chain links TRBV7-9 with TRBJ1-1; D is ambiguous. Trimming took off 6 bases at V and 6 bases at J, with 14 bases between the two ends. CDR3 length equals 13 residues. Germline-derived CDR1 and CDR2 are SEHNR and FQNEAQ (reference sequence).